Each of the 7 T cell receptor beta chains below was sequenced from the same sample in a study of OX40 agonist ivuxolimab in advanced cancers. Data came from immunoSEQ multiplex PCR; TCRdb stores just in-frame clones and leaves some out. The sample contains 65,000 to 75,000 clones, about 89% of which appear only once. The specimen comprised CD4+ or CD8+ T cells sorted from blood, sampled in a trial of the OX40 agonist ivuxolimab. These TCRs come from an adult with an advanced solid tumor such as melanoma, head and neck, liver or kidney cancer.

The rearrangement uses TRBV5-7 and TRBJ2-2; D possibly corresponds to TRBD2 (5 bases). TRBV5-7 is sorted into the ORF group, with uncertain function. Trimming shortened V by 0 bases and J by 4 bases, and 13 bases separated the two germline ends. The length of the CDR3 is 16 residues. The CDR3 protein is CASSLVSEGITGELFF. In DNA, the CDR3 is TGTGCCAGCAGCTTGGTTAGCGAAGGGATCACCGGGGAGCTGTTTTTT.

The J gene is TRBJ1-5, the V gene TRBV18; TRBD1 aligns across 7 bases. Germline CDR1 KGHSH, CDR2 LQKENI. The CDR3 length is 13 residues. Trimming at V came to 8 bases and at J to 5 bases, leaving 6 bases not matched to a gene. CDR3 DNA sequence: TGTGCCAGCCGACAGGGCGAGGATCAGCCCCAGCATTTT. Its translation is CASRQGEDQPQHF.

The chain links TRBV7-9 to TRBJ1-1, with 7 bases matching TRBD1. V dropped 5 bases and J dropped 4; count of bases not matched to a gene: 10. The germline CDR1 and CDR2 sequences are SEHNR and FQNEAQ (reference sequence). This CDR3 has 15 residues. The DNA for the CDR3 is TGTGCCAGCAGCCCCACAGGGGCGTGGAGCACTGAAGCTTTCTTT. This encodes CASSPTGAWSTEAFF.

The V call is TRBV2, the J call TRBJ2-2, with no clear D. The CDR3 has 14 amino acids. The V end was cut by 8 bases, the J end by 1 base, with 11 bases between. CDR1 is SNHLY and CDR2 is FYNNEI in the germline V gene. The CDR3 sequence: CASALLGNTGELFF. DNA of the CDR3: TGTGCCAGCGCCTTGCTAGGGAACACCGGGGAGCTGTTTTTT.

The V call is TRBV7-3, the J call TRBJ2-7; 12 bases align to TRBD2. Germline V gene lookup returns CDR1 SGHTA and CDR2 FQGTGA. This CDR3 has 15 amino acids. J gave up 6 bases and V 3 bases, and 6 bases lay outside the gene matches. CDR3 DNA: TGTGCCAGCAGCTTTCGGACTAGCGGGACAGGCGAGCAGTACTTC. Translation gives CASSFRTSGTGEQYF.

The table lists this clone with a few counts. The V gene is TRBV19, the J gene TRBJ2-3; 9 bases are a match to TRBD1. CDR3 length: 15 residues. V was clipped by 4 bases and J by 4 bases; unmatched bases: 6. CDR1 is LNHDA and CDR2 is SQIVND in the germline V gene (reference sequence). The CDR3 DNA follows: TGTGCCAGTAGTAAGGGGACAGGGTTGCCAGATACGCAGTATTTT. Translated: CASSKGTGLPDTQYF.

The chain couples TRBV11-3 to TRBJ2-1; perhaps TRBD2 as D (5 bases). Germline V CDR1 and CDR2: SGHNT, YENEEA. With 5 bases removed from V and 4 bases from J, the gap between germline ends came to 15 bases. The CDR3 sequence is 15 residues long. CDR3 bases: TGTGCCAGCAGCCCACAGTCGGGCGGGTACAATGAGCAGTTCTTC. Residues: CASSPQSGGYNEQFF.